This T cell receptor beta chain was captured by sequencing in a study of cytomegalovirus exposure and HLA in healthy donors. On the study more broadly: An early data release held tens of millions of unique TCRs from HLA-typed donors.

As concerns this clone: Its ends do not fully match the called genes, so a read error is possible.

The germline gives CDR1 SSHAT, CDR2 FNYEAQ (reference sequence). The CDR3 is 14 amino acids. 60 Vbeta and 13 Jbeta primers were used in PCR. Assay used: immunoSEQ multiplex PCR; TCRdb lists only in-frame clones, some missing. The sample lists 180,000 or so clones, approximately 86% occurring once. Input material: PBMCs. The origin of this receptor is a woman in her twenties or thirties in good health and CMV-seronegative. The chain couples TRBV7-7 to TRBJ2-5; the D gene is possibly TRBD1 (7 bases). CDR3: CASTLTGQGGTQYF. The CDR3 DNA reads TGTGCTAGCACCCTAACAGGGCAGGGGGGGACCCAGTACTTC.